This T cell receptor beta chain was captured in a study of blood T cells in healthy people across ages. Primed by a sample-barcoded 5' primer and a J-beta primer mix, a second PCR proceeded for about 7 to 12 cycles. Every sample returned 2.5 million or more CDR3-containing paired-end reads. MiXCR, run by TCRdb on the 5' RACE reads, gives a single entry per CDR3 protein. The sample has about 1.7 million distinct CDR3 sequences, about 28% seen once. Between the trimmed V and J ends, which lost 0 bases and 5 bases, there was a span of 8 bases. Germline V gene lookup returns CDR1 SGHDT and CDR2 YYEEEE. The CDR3 loop spans 13 amino acids. This clonotype was seen just once.

The genes are TRBV5-6 and TRBJ1-1; D is undetermined. The sequence was obtained from a young woman in good health. Specimen: blood. The CDR3 region is CASSLVSETEAFF. CDR3 bases: TGTGCCAGCAGCTTGGTCTCGGAGACTGAAGCTTTCTTT.